The TCR beta chain described here comes from a study of blood T cell repertoires in COVID-19. Categorization into cohorts depended on clinical history that participants reported. TCRdb's copy holds only in-frame clones and misses some; the assay was immunoSEQ multiplex PCR. The table has around 450,000 clones, roughly 85% seen once. This clone was observed a single time. The TCR originated in a woman between 18 and 29 years old with acute COVID-19. Source material: PBMCs or T cells enriched from blood (not recorded which).

The CDR3 region has the DNA TGTGCCATCAGTGAGTCAGGGGGCAGCCGAGGTGGGTCCCTCTATGGCTACACCTTC. It yields the protein CAISESGGSRGGSLYGYTF. V usage is TRBV10-3 and J usage is TRBJ1-2; TRBD1 agrees at 7 bases. Germline V CDR1 and CDR2: ENHRY, SYGVKD. CDR3 length: 19 amino acids. With V trimmed by 0 bases and J by 4 bases, 17 bases remained unmatched.